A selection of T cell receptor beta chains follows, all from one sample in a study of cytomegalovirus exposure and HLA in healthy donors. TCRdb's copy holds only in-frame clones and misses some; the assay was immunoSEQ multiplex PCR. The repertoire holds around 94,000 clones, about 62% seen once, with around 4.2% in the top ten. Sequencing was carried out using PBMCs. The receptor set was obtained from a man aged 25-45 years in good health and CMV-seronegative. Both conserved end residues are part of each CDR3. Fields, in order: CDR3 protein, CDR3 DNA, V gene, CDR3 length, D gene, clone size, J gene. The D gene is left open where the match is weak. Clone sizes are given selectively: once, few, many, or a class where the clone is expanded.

CDR3aa: CASTKGQGARGYTF
CDR3nt: TGTGCCAGCACTAAGGGACAGGGGGCGCGGGGCTACACCTTC
v_gene: TRBV27
len: 14
d_gene: TRBD1
abundance: -
j_gene: TRBJ1-2

CDR3aa: CASSFAGGFQETQYF
CDR3nt: TGCGCCAGCAGCTTCGCGGGAGGGTTCCAGGAGACCCAGTACTTC
v_gene: TRBV5-1
len: 15
d_gene: TRBD2
abundance: -
j_gene: TRBJ2-5

CDR3aa: CASSKGSGGPSTDTQYF
CDR3nt: TGTGCCAGCAGCAAGGGTAGCGGGGGCCCTAGCACAGATACGCAGTATTTT
v_gene: TRBV7-3
len: 17
d_gene: TRBD2
abundance: -
j_gene: TRBJ2-3

CDR3aa: CASSPLTGPNEKLFF
CDR3nt: TGTGCCAGCAGCCCCTTGACAGGCCCTAATGAAAAACTGTTTTTT
v_gene: TRBV7-6
len: 15
d_gene: -
abundance: few
j_gene: TRBJ1-4

CDR3aa: CASSWDWKGYGYTF
CDR3nt: TGTGCCAGCAGCTGGGACTGGAAAGGATATGGCTACACCTTC
v_gene: TRBV7-9
len: 14
d_gene: -
abundance: -
j_gene: TRBJ1-2

CDR3aa: CASSPNGAEGYTF
CDR3nt: TGTGCCAGCTCACCAAATGGGGCGGAAGGCTACACCTTC
v_gene: TRBV18
len: 13
d_gene: -
abundance: -
j_gene: TRBJ1-2

CDR3aa: CASSRQPTNEKLFF
CDR3nt: TGTGCCAGTAGCAGACAGCCAACTAATGAAAAACTGTTTTTT
v_gene: TRBV19
len: 14
d_gene: -
abundance: few
j_gene: TRBJ1-4

CDR3aa: CASSEVAGGALAQFF
CDR3nt: TGTGCCAGCAGTGAAGTGGCGGGGGGGGCCCTAGCGCAGTTCTTC
v_gene: TRBV6-1
len: 15
d_gene: TRBD2
abundance: few
j_gene: TRBJ2-1

CDR3aa: CSVLWDRGAMNTEAFF
CDR3nt: TGCAGCGTGCTTTGGGACAGGGGAGCCATGAACACTGAAGCTTTCTTT
v_gene: TRBV29-1
len: 16
d_gene: TRBD1
abundance: few
j_gene: TRBJ1-1

CDR3aa: CASSDSYRYADAYEQYF
CDR3nt: TGCGCCAGCAGCGATTCATACAGGTATGCGGATGCCTACGAGCAGTACTTC
v_gene: TRBV5-1
len: 17
d_gene: -
abundance: -
j_gene: TRBJ2-7

CDR3aa: CASSPGGNYGYTF
CDR3nt: TGCGCCAGCAGCCCTGGCGGAAACTATGGCTACACCTTC
v_gene: TRBV4-1
len: 13
d_gene: -
abundance: -
j_gene: TRBJ1-2

CDR3aa: CASSNEEGHPYEQYF
CDR3nt: TGTGCCAGCAGCAATGAGGAGGGGCACCCCTACGAGCAGTACTTC
v_gene: TRBV4-2
len: 15
d_gene: -
abundance: -
j_gene: TRBJ2-7

CDR3aa: CASSQGTGLNQPQHF
CDR3nt: TGCGCCAGCAGCCAAGGAACGGGGTTAAATCAGCCCCAGCATTTT
v_gene: TRBV4-1
len: 15
d_gene: -
abundance: -
j_gene: TRBJ1-5

CDR3aa: CASSQGLAGYYEQYF
CDR3nt: TGTGCCAGCAGCCAGGGGCTAGCGGGATACTACGAGCAGTACTTC
v_gene: TRBV7-2
len: 15
d_gene: TRBD2
abundance: -
j_gene: TRBJ2-7

CDR3aa: CASSSQTSGGAFSYEQYF
CDR3nt: TGTGCCAGCAGCTCCCAGACTAGCGGGGGGGCATTCTCCTACGAGCAGTACTTC
v_gene: TRBV7-2
len: 18
d_gene: TRBD2
abundance: -
j_gene: TRBJ2-7

CDR3aa: CASSPDRGNYGYTF
CDR3nt: TGCGCCAGCAGCCCGGACAGGGGTAACTATGGCTACACCTTC
v_gene: TRBV5-1
len: 14
d_gene: TRBD1
abundance: few
j_gene: TRBJ1-2

CDR3aa: CASSLGGRDKLYEQYF
CDR3nt: TGTGCCAGCAGCTTGGGCGGCCGGGACAAGCTCTACGAGCAGTACTTC
v_gene: TRBV7-3
len: 16
d_gene: -
abundance: -
j_gene: TRBJ2-7

CDR3aa: CASSLDFTGSSYEQYF
CDR3nt: TGTGCCAGCAGCTTGGACTTTACAGGGAGCTCCTACGAGCAGTACTTC
v_gene: TRBV5-4
len: 16
d_gene: -
abundance: once
j_gene: TRBJ2-7

CDR3aa: CASSLGRSQQGPNYWGYTF
CDR3nt: TGCGCCAGCAGCTTGGGACGGAGCCAGCAAGGTCCCAATTATTGGGGCTACACCTTC
v_gene: TRBV5-1
len: 19
d_gene: -
abundance: -
j_gene: TRBJ1-2

CDR3aa: CASSRMQGADEQYF
CDR3nt: TGCGCCAGCAGCCGAATGCAGGGGGCAGACGAGCAGTACTTC
v_gene: TRBV5-1
len: 14
d_gene: TRBD1
abundance: few
j_gene: TRBJ2-7

CDR3aa: CASSLSGGTDTQYF
CDR3nt: TGCGCCAGCAGCCTATCCGGGGGCACAGATACGCAGTATTTT
v_gene: TRBV4-3
len: 14
d_gene: -
abundance: -
j_gene: TRBJ2-3

CDR3aa: CASSRQTGTGNSPLHF
CDR3nt: TGTGCCAGTAGTAGACAGACAGGGACGGGAAATTCACCCCTCCACTTT
v_gene: TRBV19
len: 16
d_gene: TRBD1
abundance: -
j_gene: TRBJ1-6

CDR3aa: CASSSYSGTDIYGYTF
CDR3nt: TGTGCCAGCAGTTCTTATTCCGGGACAGATATTTATGGCTACACCTTC
v_gene: TRBV28
len: 16
d_gene: TRBD1
abundance: few
j_gene: TRBJ1-2